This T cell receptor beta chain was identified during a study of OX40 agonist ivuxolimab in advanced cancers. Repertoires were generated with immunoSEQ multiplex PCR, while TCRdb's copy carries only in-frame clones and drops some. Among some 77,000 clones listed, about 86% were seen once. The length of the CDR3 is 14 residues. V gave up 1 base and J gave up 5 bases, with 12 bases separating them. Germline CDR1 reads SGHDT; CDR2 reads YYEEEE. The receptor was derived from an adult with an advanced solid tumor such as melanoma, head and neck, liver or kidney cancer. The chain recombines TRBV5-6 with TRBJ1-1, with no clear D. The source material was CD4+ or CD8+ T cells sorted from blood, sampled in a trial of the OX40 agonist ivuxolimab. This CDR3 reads CASSLSPTGTEAFF. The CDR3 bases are TGTGCCAGCAGCTTGAGTCCCACCGGTACTGAAGCTTTCTTT.